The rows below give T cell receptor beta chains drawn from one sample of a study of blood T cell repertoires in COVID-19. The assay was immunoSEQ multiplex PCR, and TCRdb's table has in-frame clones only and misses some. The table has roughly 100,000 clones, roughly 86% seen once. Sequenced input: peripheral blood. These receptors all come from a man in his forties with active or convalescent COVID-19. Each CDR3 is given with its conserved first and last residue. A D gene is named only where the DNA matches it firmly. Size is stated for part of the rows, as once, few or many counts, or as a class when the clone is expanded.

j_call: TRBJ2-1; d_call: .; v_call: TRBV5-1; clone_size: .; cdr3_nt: TGCGCCAGCTGGGAGCACAATGAGCAGTTCTTC; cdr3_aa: CASWEHNEQFF
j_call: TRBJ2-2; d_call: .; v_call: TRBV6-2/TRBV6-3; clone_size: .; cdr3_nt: TGTGCCAGCAGTGTAACAGCTACGAACACCGGGGAGCTGTTTTTT; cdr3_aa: CASSVTATNTGELFF
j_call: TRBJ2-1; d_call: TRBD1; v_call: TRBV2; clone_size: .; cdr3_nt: TGTGCCAGCCTACCCGACAGGGGGCGCGCAGATGAGCAGTTCTTC; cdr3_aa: CASLPDRGRADEQFF
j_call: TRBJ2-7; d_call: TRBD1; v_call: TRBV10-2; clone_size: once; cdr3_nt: TGCGCCAGCATCGGAGGACAGGGCCACTACGAGCAGTACTTC; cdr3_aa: CASIGGQGHYEQYF
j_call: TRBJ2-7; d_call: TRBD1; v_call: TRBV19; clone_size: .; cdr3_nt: TGTGCCAGTAGCCGGACAGGGGCTGAGCAGTACTTC; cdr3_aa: CASSRTGAEQYF
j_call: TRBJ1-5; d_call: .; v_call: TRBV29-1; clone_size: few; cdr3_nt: TGCAGCGTTGAAGACAGGGGCAATCAGCCCCAGCATTTT; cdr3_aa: CSVEDRGNQPQHF
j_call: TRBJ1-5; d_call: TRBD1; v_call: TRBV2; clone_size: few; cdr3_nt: TGTGCCAGCAGTCCCGGACAGGCAATTAATCAGCCCCAGCATTTT; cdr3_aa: CASSPGQAINQPQHF
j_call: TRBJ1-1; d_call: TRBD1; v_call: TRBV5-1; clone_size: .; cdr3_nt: TGCGCCAGCAGCGGATCGGGACAGGGGAGGACTGAAGCTTTCTTT; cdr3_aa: CASSGSGQGRTEAFF
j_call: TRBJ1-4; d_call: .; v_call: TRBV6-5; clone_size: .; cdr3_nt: TGTGCCAGCAGTCCGGACAGCTCTGGACTGTTTTTT; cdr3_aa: CASSPDSSGLFF
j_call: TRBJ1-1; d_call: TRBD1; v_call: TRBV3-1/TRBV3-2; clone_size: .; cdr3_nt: TGTGCCAGCAGCCAAGACGACAGGGCCCATGGAGCTTTCTTT; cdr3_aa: CASSQDDRAHGAFF